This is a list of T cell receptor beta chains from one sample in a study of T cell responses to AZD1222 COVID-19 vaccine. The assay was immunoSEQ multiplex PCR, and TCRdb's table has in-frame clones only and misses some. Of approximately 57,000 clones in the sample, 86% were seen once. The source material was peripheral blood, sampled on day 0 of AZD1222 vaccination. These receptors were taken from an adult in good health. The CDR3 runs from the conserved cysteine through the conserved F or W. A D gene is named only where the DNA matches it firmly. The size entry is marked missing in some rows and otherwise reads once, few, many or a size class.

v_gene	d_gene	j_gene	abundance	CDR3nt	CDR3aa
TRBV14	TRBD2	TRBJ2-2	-	TGTGCCAGCAGCCAAGTATTAGCGGGAGTTACCGGGGAGCTGTTTTTT	CASSQVLAGVTGELFF
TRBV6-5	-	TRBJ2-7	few	TGTGCCAGCAGACGTCCTGGGGGCAAATACGAGCAGTACTTC	CASRRPGGKYEQYF
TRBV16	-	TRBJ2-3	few	TGTGCCAGCAGCCTCGCTCACAGCTCCGGGGATACGCAGTATTTT	CASSLAHSSGDTQYF
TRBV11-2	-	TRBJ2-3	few	TGTGCCAGCAGCTTTAGCACAGATACGCAGTATTTT	CASSFSTDTQYF
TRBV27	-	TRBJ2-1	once	TGTGCCAGCAGTAAGGGGGGTGAGCAGTTCTTC	CASSKGGEQFF
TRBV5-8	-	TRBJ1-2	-	TGTGCCAGCAGCTTGGTTTTTCGGGGGCCTTTATATGGCTACACCTTC	CASSLVFRGPLYGYTF
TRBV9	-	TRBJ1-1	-	TGTGCCAGCAGCCCAGGACAGAACACTGAAGCTTTCTTT	CASSPGQNTEAFF
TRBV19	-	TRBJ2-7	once	TGTGCCAGTAGTATAAAGCCCAGTTGGGAGCAGTACTTC	CASSIKPSWEQYF
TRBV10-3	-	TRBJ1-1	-	TGTGCCATCACCCCCCAGGAGGGGAACACTGAAGCTTTCTTT	CAITPQEGNTEAFF
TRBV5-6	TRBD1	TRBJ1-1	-	TGTGCCAGCAGCTACACGACAGGGGGTGCTGAAGCTTTCTTT	CASSYTTGGAEAFF
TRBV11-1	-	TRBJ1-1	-	TGTGCCAGCAGCTTTCAGCTCCGGAACACTGAAGCTTTCTTT	CASSFQLRNTEAFF
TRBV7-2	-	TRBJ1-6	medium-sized	TGTGCCAGCAGCTTAATGAGGGTAAATTCACCCCTCCACTTT	CASSLMRVNSPLHF
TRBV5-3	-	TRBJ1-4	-	TGTGCCAGAAGCCTACGCGACATCGGGTTAACTAATGAAAAACTGTTTTTT	CARSLRDIGLTNEKLFF
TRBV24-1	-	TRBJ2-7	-	TGTGCCACCAGTACACAGGCCCTGAACGAGCAGTACTTC	CATSTQALNEQYF
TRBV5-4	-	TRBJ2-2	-	TGTGCCAGCAGCTTGGAACTGGGGGGCACCGGGGAGCTGTTTTTT	CASSLELGGTGELFF
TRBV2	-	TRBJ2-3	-	TGTGCCAGCAGTTACGACAAGGAACGGCAGTATTTT	CASSYDKERQYF
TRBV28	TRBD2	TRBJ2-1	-	TGTGCCAGCAGTCTCTTTAGCGGGAGGGGCCCCTACAATGAGCAGTTCTTC	CASSLFSGRGPYNEQFF
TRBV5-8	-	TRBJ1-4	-	TGTGCCAGCAACTCCGGGGTGGGCGGTGAAAAACTGTTTTTT	CASNSGVGGEKLFF
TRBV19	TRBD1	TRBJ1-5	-	TGTGCCAGTAGGATACCGGGACAGGGCAATCAGCCCCAGCATTTT	CASRIPGQGNQPQHF
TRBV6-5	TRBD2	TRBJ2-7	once	TGTGCCAGCAGTAAACTTAGCGGGAGTCGGAACGAGCAGTACTTC	CASSKLSGSRNEQYF
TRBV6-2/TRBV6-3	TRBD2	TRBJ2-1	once	TGTGCCAGCAGTTTAGGACTAGCGGGAGTTTACAATGAGCAGTTCTTC	CASSLGLAGVYNEQFF
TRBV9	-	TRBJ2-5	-	TGTGCCAGCAGCGTAGGAAGTTGGGAGACCCAGTACTTC	CASSVGSWETQYF
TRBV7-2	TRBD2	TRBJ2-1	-	TGTGCCAGCAGCTTAGCGACTAGCCCTGCGGGCAATGAGCAGTTCTTC	CASSLATSPAGNEQFF
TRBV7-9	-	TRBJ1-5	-	TGTGCCAGCAGCTTTAGTCAAGGTCATCAGCCCCAGCATTTT	CASSFSQGHQPQHF
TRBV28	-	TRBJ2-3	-	TGTGCCAGCAGTTTTTCGAGACCGGGCACAGATACGCAGTATTTT	CASSFSRPGTDTQYF
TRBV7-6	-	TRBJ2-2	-	TGTGCCGCTCAGGTGCTCACCGGGGAGCTGTTTTTT	CAAQVLTGELFF
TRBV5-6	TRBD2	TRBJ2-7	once	TGTGCCAGCAGCTTCCTAGCGGGACTAGAGACCGTCTACGAGCAGTACTTC	CASSFLAGLETVYEQYF
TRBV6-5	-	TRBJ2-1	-	TGTGCCAGCAGTTACTCAAGGAGGGAAAGTGAGCAGTTCTTC	CASSYSRRESEQFF
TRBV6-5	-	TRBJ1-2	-	TGTGCCAGCAACCATGAAGGGGGAGCCACCTATGACTACACCTTC	CASNHEGGATYDYTF
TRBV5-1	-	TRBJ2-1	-	TGCGCCAGCATGGAGGTACCTGATTTCTACAATGAGCAGTTCTTC	CASMEVPDFYNEQFF
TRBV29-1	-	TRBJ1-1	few	TGCAGCGTGGAAGGCACAGGGATGGCTTTCTTT	CSVEGTGMAFF
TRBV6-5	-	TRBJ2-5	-	TGTGCCAGCCACTTGTCATCTCTCGAGACCCAGTACTTC	CASHLSSLETQYF
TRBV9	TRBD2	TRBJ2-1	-	TGTGCCAGCAGCCCCCAAGGACTAGCGGGAACCAATGAGCAGTTCTTC	CASSPQGLAGTNEQFF
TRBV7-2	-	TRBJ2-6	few	TGTGCCAGCAGCTTCTCCTCTGGGGCCAACGTCCTGACTTTC	CASSFSSGANVLTF
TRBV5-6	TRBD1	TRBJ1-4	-	TGTGCCAGCAGTTTCGGGACAGGAGTTGAAAAACTGTTTTTT	CASSFGTGVEKLFF
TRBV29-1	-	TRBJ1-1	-	TGCAGCGTCCGAGGAAGATTCGGGAACACTGAAGCTTTCTTT	CSVRGRFGNTEAFF
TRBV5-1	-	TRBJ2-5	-	TGCGCCAGCAGCTTGGAAAGGGCCTGGAAAGAGACCCAGTACTTC	CASSLERAWKETQYF
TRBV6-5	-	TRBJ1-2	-	TGTGCCAGCAGTCTCGGACAGAACCATGGCTACACCTTC	CASSLGQNHGYTF
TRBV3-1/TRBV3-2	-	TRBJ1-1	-	TGTGCCAGCAGCCAAGGCTTCGGCTTTCAGGGGGCTTTCTTT	CASSQGFGFQGAFF